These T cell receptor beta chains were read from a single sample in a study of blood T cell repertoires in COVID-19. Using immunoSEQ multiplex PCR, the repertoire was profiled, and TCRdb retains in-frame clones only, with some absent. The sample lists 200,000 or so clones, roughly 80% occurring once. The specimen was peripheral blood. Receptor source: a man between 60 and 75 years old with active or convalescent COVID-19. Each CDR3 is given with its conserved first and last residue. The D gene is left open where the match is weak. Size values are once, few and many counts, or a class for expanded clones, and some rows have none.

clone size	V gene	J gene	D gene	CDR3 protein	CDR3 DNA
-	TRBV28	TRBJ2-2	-	CASSPPQAYGTGELFF	TGTGCCAGCAGTCCCCCGCAGGCTTATGGGACCGGGGAGCTGTTTTTT
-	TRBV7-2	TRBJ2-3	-	CASSLNAVGDTQYF	TGTGCCAGCAGCTTAAACGCGGTCGGCGATACGCAGTATTTT
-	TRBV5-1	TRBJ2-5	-	CASSPQGYGETQYF	TGCGCCAGCAGCCCCCAGGGTTACGGAGAGACCCAGTACTTC
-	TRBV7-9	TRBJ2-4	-	CASSFPPRVGNIQYF	TGTGCCAGCAGCTTCCCCCCCAGGGTTGGAAACATTCAGTACTTC
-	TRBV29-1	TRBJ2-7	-	CSVATAYEQYF	TGCAGCGTGGCGACAGCCTACGAGCAGTACTTC
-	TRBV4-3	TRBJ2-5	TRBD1	CASSQGTGTGSARETQYF	TGCGCCAGCAGCCAAGGGACGGGGACAGGGTCAGCACGGGAGACCCAGTACTTC
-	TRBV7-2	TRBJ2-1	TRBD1	CASSLVSADREQFF	TGTGCCAGCAGCTTAGTCTCCGCGGACAGGGAGCAGTTCTTC
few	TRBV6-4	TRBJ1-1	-	CASSRRGGTEAFF	TGTGCCAGCAGTCGACGAGGCGGCACTGAAGCTTTCTTT
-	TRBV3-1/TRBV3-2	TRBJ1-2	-	CASTPGGGILGYTF	TGTGCCAGCACCCCCGGGGGGGGGATCTTAGGGTACACCTTC
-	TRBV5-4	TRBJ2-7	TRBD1	CASTPDRGIYEQYF	TGTGCCAGCACTCCGGACAGGGGAATTTACGAGCAGTACTTC
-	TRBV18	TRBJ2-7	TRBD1	CASSRDSSSYEQYF	TGTGCCAGCTCACGGGACAGCAGCTCCTACGAGCAGTACTTC
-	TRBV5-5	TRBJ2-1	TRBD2	CASSLTSGINNEQFF	TGTGCCAGCAGCTTAACTAGCGGGATCAACAATGAGCAGTTCTTC
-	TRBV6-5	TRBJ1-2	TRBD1	CASRGTDDGYTF	TGTGCCAGCAGAGGGACAGATGACGGCTACACCTTC
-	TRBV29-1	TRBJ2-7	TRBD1	CSVGMQGAGYEQYF	TGCAGCGTTGGGATGCAGGGGGCGGGGTACGAGCAGTACTTC
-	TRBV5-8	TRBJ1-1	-	CASSPSLNTEAFF	TGTGCCAGCAGCCCCAGTTTGAACACTGAAGCTTTCTTT
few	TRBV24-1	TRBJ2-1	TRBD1	CATSFGTGGYNEQFF	TGTGCCACCAGCTTCGGGACAGGGGGTTACAATGAGCAGTTCTTC
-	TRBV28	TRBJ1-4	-	CASSLGGEANEKLFF	TGTGCCAGCAGTCTTGGGGGCGAAGCTAATGAAAAACTGTTTTTT
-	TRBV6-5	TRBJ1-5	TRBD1	CASSSDRVKPQHF	TGTGCCAGCAGTTCGGACAGGGTAAAGCCCCAGCATTTT
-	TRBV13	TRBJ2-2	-	CASSLDLGPGTGELFF	TGTGCCAGCAGCTTAGACTTAGGGCCAGGGACCGGGGAGCTGTTTTTT
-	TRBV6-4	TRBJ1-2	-	CASSAEIGSYGYTF	TGTGCCAGCAGTGCCGAAATAGGGAGCTATGGCTACACCTTC
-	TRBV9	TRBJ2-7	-	CASSAEGVLYEQYF	TGTGCCAGCAGCGCCGAGGGGGTCCTCTACGAGCAGTACTTC
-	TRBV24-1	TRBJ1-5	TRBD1	CATSTGGFQPQHF	TGTGCCACCTCGACAGGGGGCTTTCAGCCCCAGCATTTT
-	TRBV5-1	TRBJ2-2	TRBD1	CASSPDRAGELFF	TGCGCCAGCAGCCCCGACAGGGCCGGGGAGCTGTTTTTT
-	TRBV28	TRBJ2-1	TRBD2	CASSGYWTSGRRYNEQFF	TGTGCCAGCAGTGGATACTGGACTAGCGGGAGGAGGTACAATGAGCAGTTCTTC
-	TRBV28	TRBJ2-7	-	CASSYILVPYEQYF	TGTGCCAGCAGTTACATACTAGTTCCCTACGAGCAGTACTTC
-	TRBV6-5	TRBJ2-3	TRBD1	CASSYLRGRGTDTQYF	TGTGCCAGCAGTTACCTCAGGGGGCGCGGTACAGATACGCAGTATTTT
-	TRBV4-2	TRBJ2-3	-	CASSQGGAGGGGTDTQYF	TGTGCCAGCAGCCAAGGCGGGGCCGGCGGAGGGGGCACAGATACGCAGTATTTT
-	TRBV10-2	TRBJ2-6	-	CASSESGRGVSGANVLTF	TGCGCCAGCAGTGAGTCGGGCAGGGGGGTTTCTGGGGCCAACGTCCTGACTTTC
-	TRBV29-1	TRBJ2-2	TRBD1	CSVSPDRELSGELFF	TGCAGCGTTTCCCCCGACAGGGAATTGTCCGGGGAGCTGTTTTTT
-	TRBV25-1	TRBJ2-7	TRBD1	CASSEFGQGNEQYF	TGTGCCAGCAGTGAATTCGGACAGGGGAACGAGCAGTACTTC
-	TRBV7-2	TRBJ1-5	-	CASSLMAGPGNQPQHF	TGTGCCAGCAGCTTAATGGCCGGGCCAGGGAATCAGCCCCAGCATTTT
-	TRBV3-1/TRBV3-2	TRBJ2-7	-	CASSQAAYEQYF	TGTGCCAGCAGCCAAGCGGCCTACGAGCAGTACTTC
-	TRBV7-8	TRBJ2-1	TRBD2	CASSQGLARHNEQFF	TGTGCCAGCAGCCAGGGACTAGCTCGCCACAATGAGCAGTTCTTC
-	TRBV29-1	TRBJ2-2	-	CGGSRNTGELFF	TGCGGGGGGAGCAGAAACACCGGGGAGCTGTTTTTT
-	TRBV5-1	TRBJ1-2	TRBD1	CASSLGTGGGYTF	TGCGCCAGCAGCTTGGGGACAGGCGGGGGCTACACCTTC
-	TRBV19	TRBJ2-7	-	CASSTDGASGASTWYF	TGTGCCAGTAGTACAGACGGGGCATCGGGAGCCTCTACGTGGTACTTC
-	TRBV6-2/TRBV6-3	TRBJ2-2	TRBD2	CASSPPLAANTGELFF	TGTGCCAGCAGTCCCCCACTAGCGGCGAACACCGGGGAGCTGTTTTTT
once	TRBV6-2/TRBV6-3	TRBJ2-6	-	CASSYPPGRGSGANVLTF	TGTGCCAGCAGTTACCCGCCTGGCAGGGGCTCTGGGGCCAACGTCCTGACTTTC
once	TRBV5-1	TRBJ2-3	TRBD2	CASSLVAGVADTQYF	TGCGCCAGCAGCTTGGTCGCGGGAGTGGCAGATACGCAGTATTTT
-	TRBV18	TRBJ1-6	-	CASSPRGRYNSPLHF	TGTGCCAGCTCACCGCGGGGACGCTATAATTCACCCCTCCACTTT
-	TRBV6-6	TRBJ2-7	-	CASSYSLATSYEQYF	TGTGCCAGCAGTTACTCACTCGCCACTAGCTACGAGCAGTACTTC
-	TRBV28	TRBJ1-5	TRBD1	CASSPPTGDEPQHF	TGTGCCAGCAGTCCACCGACAGGGGACGAGCCCCAGCATTTT
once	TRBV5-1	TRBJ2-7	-	CASSPGGLSYEQYF	TGCGCCAGCAGCCCGGGGGGCCTCTCCTACGAGCAGTACTTC
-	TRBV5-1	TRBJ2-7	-	CASSSPRVNEQYF	TGCGCCAGCAGCTCCCCCAGGGTCAACGAGCAGTACTTC
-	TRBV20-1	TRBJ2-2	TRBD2	CSASRREYTGELFF	TGCAGTGCTAGTAGGCGGGAGTACACCGGGGAGCTGTTTTTT
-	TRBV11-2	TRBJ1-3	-	CASSLEQIVYPTIYF	TGTGCCAGCAGCTTAGAGCAAATAGTTTATCCAACCATATATTTT
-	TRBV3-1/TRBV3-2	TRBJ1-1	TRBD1	CASSLSTGGTEAFF	TGTGCCAGCAGCCTCTCGACAGGGGGCACTGAAGCTTTCTTT
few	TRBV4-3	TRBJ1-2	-	CASSQDRGWGYTF	TGCGCCAGCAGCCAAGACAGGGGATGGGGCTACACCTTC
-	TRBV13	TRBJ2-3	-	CASSFRTGTDTQYF	TGTGCCAGCAGCTTCCGGACAGGCACAGATACGCAGTATTTT
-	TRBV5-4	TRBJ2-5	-	CASSADAEGYQETQYF	TGTGCCAGCAGCGCGGATGCGGAGGGGTACCAAGAGACCCAGTACTTC
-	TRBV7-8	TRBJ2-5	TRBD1	CASSTHIGTVRETQYF	TGTGCCAGCAGCACACACATCGGGACAGTCCGGGAGACCCAGTACTTC
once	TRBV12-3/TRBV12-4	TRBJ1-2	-	CASSLAGDSGYTF	TGTGCCAGCAGTTTAGCAGGGGACTCCGGCTACACCTTC